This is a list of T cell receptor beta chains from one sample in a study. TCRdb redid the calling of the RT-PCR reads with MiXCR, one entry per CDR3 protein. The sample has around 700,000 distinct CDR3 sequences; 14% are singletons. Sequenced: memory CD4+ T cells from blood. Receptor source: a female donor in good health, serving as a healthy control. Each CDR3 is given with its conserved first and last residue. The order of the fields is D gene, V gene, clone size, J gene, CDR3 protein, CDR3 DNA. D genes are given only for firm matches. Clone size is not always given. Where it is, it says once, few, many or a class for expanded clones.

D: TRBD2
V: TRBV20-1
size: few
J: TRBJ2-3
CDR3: CSARHQAGGPFMSDTQYF
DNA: TGCAGTGCTAGGCACCAAGCGGGAGGGCCGTTCATGTCAGATACGCAGTATTTT

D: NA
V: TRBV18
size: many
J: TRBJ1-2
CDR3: CASSPVRYGYTF
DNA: TGTGCCAGCTCACCTGTGCGCTATGGCTACACCTTC

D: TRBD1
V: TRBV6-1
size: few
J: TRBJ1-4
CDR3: CASSLTGIVIGATNEKLFF
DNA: TGTGCCAGCAGCTTGACAGGGATCGTAATCGGGGCAACTAATGAAAAACTGTTTTTT

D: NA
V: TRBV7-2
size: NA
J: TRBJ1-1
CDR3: CASSLKSQFTEAFF
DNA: TGTGCCAGCAGCTTAAAATCCCAGTTCACTGAAGCTTTCTTT

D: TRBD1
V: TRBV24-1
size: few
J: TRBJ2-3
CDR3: CATSDAGTGGGTDTQYF
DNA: TGTGCCACCAGTGACGCCGGGACAGGGGGCGGAACAGATACGCAGTATTTT

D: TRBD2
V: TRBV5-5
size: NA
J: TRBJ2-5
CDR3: CASSWAPRGIQETQYF
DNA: TGTGCCAGCAGCTGGGCGCCGCGGGGGATCCAAGAGACCCAGTACTTC

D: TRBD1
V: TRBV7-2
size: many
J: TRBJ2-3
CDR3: CASSPTGAGDTQYF
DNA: TGTGCCAGCAGTCCAACAGGGGCGGGAGATACGCAGTATTTT

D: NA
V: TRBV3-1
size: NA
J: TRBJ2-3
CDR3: CASSRRDSEDTQYF
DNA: TGTGCCAGCAGCCGCCGGGACTCCGAAGATACGCAGTATTTT

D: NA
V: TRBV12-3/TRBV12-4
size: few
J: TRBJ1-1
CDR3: CASRGFGHMNTEAFF
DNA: TGTGCCAGCAGAGGTTTCGGACATATGAACACTGAAGCTTTCTTT

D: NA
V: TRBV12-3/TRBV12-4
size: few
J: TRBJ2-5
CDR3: CASSKSTGETQYF
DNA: TGTGCCAGCAGCAAATCTACAGGGGAGACCCAGTACTTC

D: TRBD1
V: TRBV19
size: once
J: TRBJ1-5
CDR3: CASRSGQINQPQHF
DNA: TGTGCCAGTCGGTCGGGACAGATCAATCAGCCCCAGCATTTT

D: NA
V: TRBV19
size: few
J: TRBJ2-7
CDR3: CASSIAYTGTYEQYF
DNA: TGTGCCAGTAGTATAGCTTATACAGGGACCTACGAGCAGTACTTC

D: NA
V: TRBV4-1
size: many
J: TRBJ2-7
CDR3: CASSPPGGSVEQYF
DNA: TGCGCCAGCAGCCCCCCGGGGGGCTCCGTCGAGCAGTACTTC

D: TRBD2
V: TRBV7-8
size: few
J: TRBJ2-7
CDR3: CASSLATALAGAGRQYF
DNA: TGTGCCAGCAGCTTAGCCACTGCACTAGCGGGAGCGGGAAGGCAGTACTTC

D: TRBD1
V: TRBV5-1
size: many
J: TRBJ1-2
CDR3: CASSPDRLNYGYTF
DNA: TGCGCCAGCAGCCCGGACAGGCTGAACTATGGCTACACCTTC

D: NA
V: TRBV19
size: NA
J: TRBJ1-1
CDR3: CASSDIYAPEAFF
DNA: TGTGCCAGTAGTGATATCTATGCGCCTGAAGCTTTCTTT

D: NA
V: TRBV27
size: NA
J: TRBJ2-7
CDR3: CASSRASNYEQYF
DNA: TGTGCCAGCAGTCGGGCTAGCAACTACGAGCAGTACTTC

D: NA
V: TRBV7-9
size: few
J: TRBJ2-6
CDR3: CASSPGFSSGANVLTF
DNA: TGTGCCAGCAGTCCGGGCTTCAGCTCTGGGGCCAACGTCCTGACTTTC

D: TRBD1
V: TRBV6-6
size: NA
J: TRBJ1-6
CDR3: CASSQTGDNSPLHF
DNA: TGTGCCAGCAGTCAAACAGGGGACAATTCACCCCTCCACTTT

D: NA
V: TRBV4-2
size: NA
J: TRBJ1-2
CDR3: CASSQDPRDNVYGYTF
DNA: TGTGCCAGCAGCCAAGATCCCAGGGATAACGTCTATGGCTACACCTTC

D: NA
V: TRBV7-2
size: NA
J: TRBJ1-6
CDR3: CASSPRAGASPIHF
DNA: TGTGCCAGCAGCCCCCGGGCCGGCGCTTCACCCATCCACTTT

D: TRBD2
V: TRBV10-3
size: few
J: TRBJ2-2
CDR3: CAIRGLAGDGELFF
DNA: TGTGCCATCAGAGGACTAGCGGGAGACGGGGAGCTGTTTTTT

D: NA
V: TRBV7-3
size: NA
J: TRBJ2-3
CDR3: CASSSAGIGDTQYF
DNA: TGTGCCAGCAGCTCCGCTGGGATCGGAGATACGCAGTATTTT

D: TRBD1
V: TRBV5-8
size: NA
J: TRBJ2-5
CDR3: CASSRGGVTGGTQYF
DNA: TGTGCCAGCAGCCGAGGAGGAGTGACAGGGGGGACCCAGTACTTC

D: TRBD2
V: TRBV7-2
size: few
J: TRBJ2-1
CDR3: CASRPGTSGEQFF
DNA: TGTGCCAGCAGACCGGGGACTAGCGGTGAGCAGTTCTTC

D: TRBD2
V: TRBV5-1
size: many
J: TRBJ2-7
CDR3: CASSPSSGFYEQYF
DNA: TGCGCCAGCAGCCCGTCTAGCGGATTCTACGAGCAGTACTTC

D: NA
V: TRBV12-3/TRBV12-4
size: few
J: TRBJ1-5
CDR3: CASSEIRGAGNQPQHF
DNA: TGTGCCAGCAGCGAAATTAGGGGTGCGGGCAATCAGCCCCAGCATTTT

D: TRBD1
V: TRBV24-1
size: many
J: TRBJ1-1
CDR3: CATSAKGGLEAFF
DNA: TGTGCCACCAGCGCTAAAGGGGGCCTTGAAGCTTTCTTT

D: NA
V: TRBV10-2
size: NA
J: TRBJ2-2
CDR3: CASSEGGTSNGELFF
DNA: TGCGCCAGCAGTGAAGGGGGGACTTCTAACGGGGAGCTGTTTTTT

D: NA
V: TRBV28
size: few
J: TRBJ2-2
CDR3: CASRGTGSGELFF
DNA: TGTGCCAGCAGGGGGACTGGGTCCGGGGAGCTGTTTTTT

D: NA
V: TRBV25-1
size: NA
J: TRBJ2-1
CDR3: CASSGRRGGLSYNEQFF
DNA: TGTGCCAGCAGTGGTCGAAGGGGCGGGCTTTCCTACAATGAGCAGTTCTTC

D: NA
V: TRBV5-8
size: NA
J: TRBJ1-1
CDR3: CASSTRQRNTEAFF
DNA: TGTGCCAGCAGCACCCGACAGAGGAACACTGAAGCTTTCTTT

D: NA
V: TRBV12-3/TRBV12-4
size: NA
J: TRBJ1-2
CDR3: CASRPGLGGYTF
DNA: TGTGCCAGCAGGCCAGGGTTGGGAGGCTACACCTTC

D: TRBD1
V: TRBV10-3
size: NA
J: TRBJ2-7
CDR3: CATGQATYEQYF
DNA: TGTGCCACCGGACAGGCCACCTACGAGCAGTACTTC

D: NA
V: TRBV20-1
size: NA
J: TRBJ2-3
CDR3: CSAKVRVYTDTQYF
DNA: TGCAGTGCTAAGGTCAGGGTATACACAGATACGCAGTATTTT

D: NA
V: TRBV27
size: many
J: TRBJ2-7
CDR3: CASSSRLVPPLSYEQYF
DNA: TGTGCCAGCAGCTCCCGACTGGTCCCTCCACTTTCCTACGAGCAGTACTTC

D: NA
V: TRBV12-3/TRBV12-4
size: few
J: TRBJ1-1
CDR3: CASRGREGTEAFF
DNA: TGTGCCAGCAGAGGCCGGGAGGGAACTGAAGCTTTCTTT

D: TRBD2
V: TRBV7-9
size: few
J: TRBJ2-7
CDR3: CASSSPAGGGRYEQYF
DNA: TGTGCCAGCAGCTCCCCTGCGGGGGGCGGACGTTACGAGCAGTACTTC

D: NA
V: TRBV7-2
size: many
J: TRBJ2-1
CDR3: CASSLGLGSIYNEQFF
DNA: TGTGCCAGCAGCTTAGGGTTGGGGTCGATTTACAATGAGCAGTTCTTC

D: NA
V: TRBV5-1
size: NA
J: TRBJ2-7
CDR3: CASRIQGSSYEQYF
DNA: TGCGCCAGCAGAATACAGGGAAGCTCCTACGAGCAGTACTTC

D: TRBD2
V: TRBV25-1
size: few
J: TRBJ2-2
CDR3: CASSRGLAANTGELFF
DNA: TGTGCCAGCAGTAGGGGACTAGCGGCCAACACCGGGGAGCTGTTTTTT

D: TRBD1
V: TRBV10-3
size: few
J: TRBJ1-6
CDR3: CAISDRDSSSYNSPLHF
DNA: TGTGCCATCAGTGACCGGGACAGCAGCTCCTATAATTCACCCCTCCACTTT

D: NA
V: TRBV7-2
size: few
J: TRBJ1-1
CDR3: CASSLVTGLNTEAFF
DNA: TGTGCCAGCAGCTTAGTTACAGGGTTAAATACTGAAGCTTTCTTT

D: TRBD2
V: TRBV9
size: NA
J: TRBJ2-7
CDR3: CASTFTGGSYEQYF
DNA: TGTGCCAGCACTTTTACGGGGGGCTCCTACGAGCAGTACTTC

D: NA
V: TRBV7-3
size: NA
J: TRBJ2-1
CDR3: CASSLGPQAHYGRFF
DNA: TGTGCCAGCAGCTTAGGCCCCCAGGCACATTATGGACGGTTCTTC